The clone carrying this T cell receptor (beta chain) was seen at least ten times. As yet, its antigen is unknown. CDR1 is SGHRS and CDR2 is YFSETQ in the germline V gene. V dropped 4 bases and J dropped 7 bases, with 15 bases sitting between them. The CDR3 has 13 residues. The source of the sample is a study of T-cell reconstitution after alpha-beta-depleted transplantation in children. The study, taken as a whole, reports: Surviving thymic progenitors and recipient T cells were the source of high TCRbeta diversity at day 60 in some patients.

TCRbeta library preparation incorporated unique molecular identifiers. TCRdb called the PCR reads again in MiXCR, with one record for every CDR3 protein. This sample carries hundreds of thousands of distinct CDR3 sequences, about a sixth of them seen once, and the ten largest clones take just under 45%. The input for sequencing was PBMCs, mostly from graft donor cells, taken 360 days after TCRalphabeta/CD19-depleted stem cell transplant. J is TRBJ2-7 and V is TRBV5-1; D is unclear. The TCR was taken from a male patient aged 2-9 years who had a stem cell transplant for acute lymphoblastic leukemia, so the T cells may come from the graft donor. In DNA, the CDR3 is TGCGCCAGCAGCCAGGTTGGTTCGAGTGAGCAGTACTTC. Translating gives CASSQVGSSEQYF.